This T cell receptor (beta chain) was found in a study of T cell repertoires in aging, cancer and after chemotherapy. Study background: Donors were grouped into six age bands spanning 30 or younger through 70 or older.

Multiplex touch-down PCR with TRB-A/B primers amplified rearranged V-D-J TRB sequences. TCRdb fed the multiplex PCR reads into MiXCR, producing one record per CDR3 protein. Here the sample spans thousands of distinct CDR3 sequences, 20% to 30% being singletons. Regarding this clonotype: Its target is unknown.

TCR beta rearrangements were amplified from peripheral blood genomic DNA. Germline-derived CDR1 and CDR2 are SGHTA and FQGTGA. The CDR3 consists of 18 residues. V trimming: 5 bases; J trimming: 9 bases; junction bases outside the gene matches: 17. Regarding the study as a whole: In healthy donors, age-related TCR diversity loss mainly reflected lost richness. Age-matched healthy donors had significantly more diverse, less clonal blood TCR repertoires than untreated cancer patients.

The sequencing input was blood. This clonotype originated in a human donor in good health. This chain uses TRBV7-3 with TRBJ2-1; the match to TRBD2 covers 12 bases. This chain's CDR3 is CASSALAGGPVKTSEQFF. CDR3 DNA: TGTGCCAGCAGCGCCCTAGCGGGGGGGCCCGTAAAGACCAGTGAGCAGTTCTTC.